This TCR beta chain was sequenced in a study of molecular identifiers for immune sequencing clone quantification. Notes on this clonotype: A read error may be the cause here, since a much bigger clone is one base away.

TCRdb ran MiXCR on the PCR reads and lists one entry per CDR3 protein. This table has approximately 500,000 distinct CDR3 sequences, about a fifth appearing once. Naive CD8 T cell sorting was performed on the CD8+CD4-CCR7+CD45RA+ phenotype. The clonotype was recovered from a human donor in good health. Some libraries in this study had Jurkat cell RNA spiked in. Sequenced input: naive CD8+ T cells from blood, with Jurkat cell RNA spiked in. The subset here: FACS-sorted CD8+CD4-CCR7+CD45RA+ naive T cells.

The CDR3 region is CASSEIADGQGRRETQYF. CDR3 nucleotide sequence: TGTGCCAGCAGTGAAATAGCGGACGGGCAGGGACGGAGAGAGACCCAGTACTTC. This chain links TRBV25-1 with TRBJ2-5; tentatively, D is TRBD2 (6 bases). The CDR3 is 18 residues long. Trimming took 2 bases from V and 4 from J, leaving 23 bases between them. Germline V gene data show CDR1 as MGHDK and CDR2 as SYGVNS.